This TCR beta chain was obtained from a study of blood T cell repertoires in COVID-19 (dated by TCRdb to 2020 to 2022). In terms of the full investigation: Samples covering the acute and convalescent phases of COVID-19 were provided by collaborators in the United States, Italy and Spain. The prospective study material was composed of cDNA or gDNA derived from T cells, B-cell-depleted T cells, or PBMCs. Deeply sampled blood TCRbeta repertoires from subjects exposed to, actively infected with, or recovered from COVID-19 were included in the dataset. A freely available public database, intended as a resource for researchers studying the immune response to SARS-CoV-2, is where the repertoires were released. The samples were drawn from the first 160 participants of the ongoing ImmuneRACE study and from 1,254 subjects provided by 6 global collaborators. The sample metadata nearly always contained a de-identified subject ID, COVID-19 status, age in years and sex. Where HLA class I and class II types were available, the types were taken from metadata supplied by the sample provider, not from assay-based typing.

V gives up 3 bases and J gives up 4 bases, and the segment between their germline ends measures 15 bases. From the cysteine through the phenylalanine, the CDR3 covers 14 amino acids. The sequence is cut down to CDR3 DNA, 42 bases in frame from base 1. CDR1 GTSNPN and CDR2 SVGIG are derived from the germline V gene (reference sequence). Comment on this clone: The antigen it recognizes is unknown. No base qualities exist here, and no much larger clone lies one base off it.

The immunoSEQ Assay, a bias-controlled multiplex PCR, was used to amplify TCRbeta CDR3 regions from genomic DNA. On the study's bioinformatics: The number of nucleated cells in each sample was estimated from the amplification of reference gene primers within the assay. To quantify the absolute abundance of each unique TCRbeta CDR3 rearrangement, sequence reads were collapsed and filtered. Productive Simpson clonality was computed per sample as the square root of Simpson's diversity index over productive rearrangements. TCRdb holds this immuneACCESS table with in-frame rearrangements only. Some clones are missing; in checked studies, unresolved V genes explain under half, and the rest has no known cause. V and J calls and clone size are copied from that table; D and trimming were computed from the DNA. This sample holds about 200,000 clones; roughly 89% were observed only once. Of the sample, 6.2% is held by the ten largest clones.

Samples from volunteer blood donors who had recovered from COVID-19 were contributed by a second Seattle source. The collaborating institutions used their own protocols to collect whole blood in K2EDTA tubes. For TCRbeta analysis, collaborators shipped samples in one of three forms: frozen whole blood, isolated PBMCs, or DNA extracted from either of those sample types. What the work shows at the level of the full study, not this receptor alone: How much clinical and demographic metadata was included differed by source and by participant, and the metadata was provided uncurated.

The V and J genes are TRBV30 and TRBJ1-1, with a tentative D gene TRBD1 over 5 matching bases. The origin of this receptor is a man in his fifties or sixties who had recovered from COVID-19. Sequencing input: peripheral blood. The CDR3 has the sequence CAWSLGGSSTEAFF. The nucleotides read TGTGCCTGGAGCCTGGGGGGGAGTAGCACTGAAGCTTTCTTT. Where the CDR3 stops, the reference TRBV30 and TRBJ1-1 genes take over; the full variable domain is SQTIHQWPATLVQPVGSPLSLECTVEGTSNPNLYWYRQAAGRGLQLLFYSVGIGQISSEVPQNLSASRPQDRQFILSSKKLLLSDSGFYLCAWSLGGSSTEAFFGQGTRLTVV.